The T cell receptor (beta chain) under discussion was sequenced for a study of shared clonotypes between healthy human individuals. Here immunoSEQ multiplex PCR was the method, and the copy in TCRdb shows in-frame clones only, minus some. The data show some 980,000 clones, with less than 85% seen just once and approximately 1.5% held by the top ten. This CDR3 is built from 13 residues. Germline assignment: CDR1 GTSNPN and CDR2 SVGIG (reference sequence). Deletions cut 3 bases from V and 4 bases from J, with 13 bases between. This sequence joins TRBV30 and TRBJ2-7; D unresolved. Sequenced sample: memory CD4+ T cells sorted from blood. Noted subset: CD45RA-negative fraction. This TCR derives from a man between 18 and 35 years old in good health. CDR3 protein: CAWSASKNYEQYF. CDR3 DNA sequence: TGTGCCTGGAGCGCCTCCAAGAATTACGAGCAGTACTTC.